The 24 T cell receptor beta chains listed next were all sequenced from one sample in a study of T cell responses to AZD1222 COVID-19 vaccine. Here immunoSEQ multiplex PCR was the method, and the copy in TCRdb shows in-frame clones only, minus some. The profile covers approximately 120,000 clones, with roughly nine tenths appearing a single time and approximately 9.8% taken by the ten largest. This sample comprised peripheral blood, obtained 28 days after the second AZD1222 dose. Receptors originate from an adult who received the AZD1222 COVID-19 vaccine.

The rearrangement links TRBV23-1 to TRBJ2-3, with 8 bases fitting TRBD2. TRBV23-1 is identified as an open reading frame with a role that is uncertain. The CDR3 extends over 17 amino acids. Unmatched junction bases numbered 10, after V lost 1 base and J lost 4 bases. This CDR3 is CASSQYPGGPVADTQYF. DNA of the CDR3: TGCGCCAGCAGTCAATATCCGGGGGGGCCCGTCGCAGATACGCAGTATTTT.

The table lists this clone with a count of one. The chain has TRBV6-1 and TRBJ1-1, with D unresolved. V lost 2 bases and J lost 7, with 11 bases in between. The CDR3 runs 13 residues. Germline lookup yields CDR1 MNHNS and CDR2 SASEGT. The CDR3 spells CASSEYWQLEAFF. The CDR3 nucleotides are TGTGCCAGCAGTGAATACTGGCAGCTTGAAGCTTTCTTT.

The chain carries TRBV7-9 and TRBJ1-3; D remains unclear. The V and J ends lost 1 base and 0 bases respectively, with 1 base between them. Germline-derived CDR1 and CDR2 are SEHNR and FQNEAQ (reference sequence). The CDR3 is 13 residues long. The CDR3 here is CASSLVSGNTIYF. The CDR3 DNA sequence: TGTGCCAGCAGCTTAGTCTCTGGAAACACCATATATTTT. Filled out from reference TRBV7-9 and TRBJ1-3, the complete variable domain reads DTGVSQNPRHKITKRGQNVTFRCDPISEHNRLYWYRQTLGQGPEFLTYFQNEAQLEKSRLLSDRFSAERPKGSFSTLEIQRTEQGDSAMYLCASSLVSGNTIYFGEGSWLTVV.

The chain is built from TRBV4-1 and TRBJ2-7; D is perhaps TRBD1 (5 bases). CDR1 is MGHRA, CDR2 YSYEKL, per germline. There are 16 residues in the CDR3. V shed 0 bases and J shed 3 bases, with 15 bases lying between them. CDR3 in amino acids: CASSQDVLTGYYEQYF. CDR3 nucleotide sequence: TGCGCCAGCAGCCAAGATGTGCTTACAGGCTACTACGAGCAGTACTTC.

The rearrangement uses TRBV5-6 and TRBJ2-7, with 11 bases that match TRBD2. J gave up 5 bases and V 7 bases, and 14 bases lay outside the gene matches. Germline V lookup: CDR1 SGHDT, CDR2 YYEEEE. There are 16 residues in the CDR3. The CDR3 bases are TGTGCCAGCGCCCCGGCGAAGACTAGCGGGACTCACGAGCAGTACTTC. Its translation: CASAPAKTSGTHEQYF.

Comment on this clone: Relative to the germline gene, one junction end is altered; a read error may explain this. The rearrangement joins TRBV20-1 to TRBJ1-2; a weak D match, TRBD1 (5 bases). The CDR3 covers 11 residues. The germline gives CDR1 DFQATT, CDR2 SNEGSKA (reference sequence). Written as DNA, the CDR3 is TGCAGTACTAGCAGGGCCGGTGGCTACACCTTC. Translation gives CSTSRAGGYTF.

J is TRBJ2-3 and V is TRBV5-1; tentatively, D is TRBD1 (6 bases). CDR1 is SGHRS, CDR2 YFSETQ, per germline. The V and J ends lost 1 base and 5 bases respectively, with 11 bases between them. The CDR3 sequence is 14 residues long. CDR3 amino acids: CASSLTGQRDTQYF. CDR3 bases: TGCGCCAGCAGCTTGACAGGGCAGAGAGATACGCAGTATTTT.

The V call is TRBV7-3, the J call TRBJ1-3; TRBD1 might be the D (5 bases). The germline V and J ends were trimmed by 4 bases and 0 bases, with 7 bases remaining between them. The length of the CDR3 is 14 residues. Germline assignment: CDR1 SGHTA and CDR2 FQGTGA. CDR3 in amino acids: CASSSDSSGNTIYF. CDR3 bases: TGTGCCAGCAGCTCCGACAGCTCTGGAAACACCATATATTTT. The full variable domain, completed using reference TRBV7-3 and TRBJ1-3, is GAGVSQTPSNKVTEKGKYVELRCDPISGHTALYWYRQSLGQGPEFLIYFQGTGAADDSGLPNDRFFAVRPEGSVSTLKIQRTERGDSAVYLCASSSDSSGNTIYFGEGSWLTVV.

This chain joins TRBV11-2 and TRBJ2-3; D uncertain. The CDR3 contains 14 residues. The germline V and J ends were trimmed by 1 base and 2 bases, with 7 bases remaining between them. The V gene's germline CDR1 is SGHAT and CDR2 FQNNGV. CDR3 nucleotide sequence: TGTGCCAGCAGCTTAGGTCATTACACAGATACGCAGTATTTT. As protein: CASSLGHYTDTQYF.

The gene calls are TRBV25-1 and TRBJ2-7, with TRBD2 identical over 8 bases. J lost 6 bases, V lost 6 bases, and 10 bases had no gene match. This CDR3 is 14 amino acids long. In germline, CDR1 is MGHDK, CDR2 SYGVNS. As DNA, the CDR3 is TGTGCCAGCAGCCGGGAGGGCTTCTACAGCGAGCAGTACTTC. Residues: CASSREGFYSEQYF.

The V and J genes are TRBV30 and TRBJ1-3, with TRBD1 as a possible D gene (5 bases). The CDR3 spans 14 residues. In germline, CDR1 is GTSNPN, CDR2 SVGIG (reference sequence). V lost 4 bases and J lost 2, with 12 bases in between. CDR3 sequence: CAWIRGEPGNTIYF. CDR3 sequence (DNA): TGTGCCTGGATTCGGGGGGAGCCTGGAAACACCATATATTTT.

The chain couples TRBV2 to TRBJ2-3; the match to TRBD2 covers 9 bases. Germline V gives CDR1 SNHLY, CDR2 FYNNEI. The CDR3 length is 14 residues. The V and J ends lost 7 bases and 7 bases, in that order; junction bases with no gene match: 9. The chain's CDR3 is CASTTFSGRNTQYF. The DNA for the CDR3 is TGTGCCAGCACCACGTTTAGCGGGAGAAATACGCAGTATTTT.

The sample holds a few counts of this clone. The chain links TRBV19 to TRBJ1-6, with 7 bases identical to TRBD1. Per the germline V gene, CDR1 is LNHDA and CDR2 is SQIVND (reference sequence). With 5 bases clipped from V and 6 bases from J, the junction kept 7 bases outside the gene matches. This CDR3 has 15 amino acids. The CDR3 sequence is CASSWDSQINSPLHF. In DNA, the CDR3 is TGTGCCAGTAGTTGGGACAGCCAAATTAATTCACCCCTCCACTTT.

The gene calls are TRBV12-3 or TRBV12-4 and TRBJ2-5; D is unclear. Trimming removed 3 bases at V and 4 bases at J, with 3 bases between. The CDR3 length is 11 residues. The CDR3 sequence: CASSFGETQYF. In DNA form, the CDR3 reads TGTGCCAGCAGTTTTGGAGAGACCCAGTACTTC.

The rearrangement joins TRBV11-2 to TRBJ2-7; D might be TRBD2 (5 bases). Germline V CDR1 and CDR2: SGHAT, FQNNGV. V lost 0 bases and J 3 bases, leaving 12 bases between the germline ends. This CDR3 spans 15 amino acids. Written as DNA, the CDR3 is TGTGCCAGCAGCTTAGATCGGAACGGACTCTACGAGCAGTACTTC. Its protein is CASSLDRNGLYEQYF.

V and J are TRBV6-5 and TRBJ2-7; D may be TRBD1 or TRBD2 (5 bases each). The V and J ends lost 7 bases and 7 bases respectively, with 20 bases between them. The CDR3 totals 14 residues. Germline V lookup: CDR1 MNHEY, CDR2 SVGAGI. The CDR3 region is CASTRSGGWGEQYF. As DNA, the CDR3 is TGTGCCAGCACCCGATCTGGGGGTTGGGGGGAGCAGTACTTC.

The V call is TRBV2, the J call TRBJ1-2; D remains ambiguous. V lost 6 bases, J lost 4 bases, and 9 bases lay in between. Germline CDR1 and CDR2: SNHLY and FYNNEI. This CDR3 is built from 12 residues. In DNA form, the CDR3 reads TGTGCCAGCAGGAGGGAGGGCTATGGCTACACCTTC. Protein: CASRREGYGYTF.

This clone was counted once. The chain combines TRBV2 with TRBJ1-2, with D hard to call. Trimming took off 1 base at V and 7 bases at J, with 4 bases between the two ends. Germline-derived CDR1 and CDR2 are SNHLY and FYNNEI. The length of the CDR3 is 11 residues. The CDR3 DNA sequence: TGTGCCAGCAGTGAAGATAGTGGCTACACCTTC. It is translated as CASSEDSGYTF. Full variable domain (outside the CDR3, taken from reference TRBV2 and TRBJ1-2): EPEVTQTPSHQVTQMGQEVILRCVPISNHLYFYWYRQILGQKVEFLVSFYNNEISEKSEIFDDQFSVERPDGSNFTLKIRSTKLEDSAMYFCASSEDSGYTFGSGTRLTVV.

J is TRBJ2-1 and V is TRBV3-1 (or the pseudogene TRBV3-2); TRBD2 agrees at 15 bases. With V trimmed by 0 bases and J by 8 bases, 8 bases remained unmatched. Per the germline V gene, CDR1 is LGHDT and CDR2 is YNNKEL (reference sequence). The CDR3 has 18 residues. CDR3 nucleotides: TGTGCCAGCAGCCAAGATTGGGGACTAGCGGGGGGCAGCGATGAGCAGTTCTTC. This sequence encodes CASSQDWGLAGGSDEQFF.

The chain recombines TRBV11-2 with TRBJ1-4, with D tentatively TRBD1 (5 bases). The CDR3 is 16 amino acids. Germline V gene sequence: CDR1 SGHAT, CDR2 FQNNGV. Deletions cut 0 bases from V and 7 bases from J, with 15 bases between. The DNA for the CDR3 is TGTGCCAGCAGCTTAGATGACTATGGGGCAGTTGAAAAACTGTTTTTT. It yields the protein CASSLDDYGAVEKLFF.

This chain links TRBV10-1 with TRBJ2-5; D is perhaps TRBD1 (6 bases). CDR3 length equals 12 residues. Germline assignment: CDR1 WNHNN and CDR2 SYGVQD (reference sequence). V lost 6 bases to trimming and J lost 1 base, with 6 bases between them. The CDR3 reads CASRDSQETQYF. CDR3 coding DNA: TGCGCCAGCAGGGACAGCCAAGAGACCCAGTACTTC.

The chain has TRBV12-3 or TRBV12-4 and TRBJ2-1; possibly TRBD2 for D (6 bases). The CDR3 extends over 13 amino acids. Trimming took 6 bases from V and 8 from J, leaving 14 bases between them. CDR3 DNA sequence: TGTGCCAGCAGGCGGCGGGGTGGTTATGAGCAGTTCTTC. Amino acids: CASRRRGGYEQFF.

The V and J genes are TRBV15 and TRBJ1-5, with 12 nucleotides matching TRBD1. There are 15 residues in the CDR3. With 6 bases clipped from V and 3 bases from J, the junction kept 3 bases outside the gene matches. CDR1 and CDR2 (germline): LNHNV, YYDKDF (reference sequence). CDR3 protein: CATRGTGGNNQPQHF. CDR3 sequence (DNA): TGTGCCACCAGGGGGACAGGGGGCAACAATCAGCCCCAGCATTTT. Based on the CDR3 plus reference TRBV15 and TRBJ1-5, the full variable domain is DAMVIQNPRYQVTQFGKPVTLSCSQTLNHNVMYWYQQKSSQAPKLLFHYYDKDFNNEADTPDNFQSRRPNTSFCFLDIRSPGLGDTAMYLCATRGTGGNNQPQHFGDGTRLSIL.

As regards this clone: Other DNA sequences in the same sample also yield this CDR3. This sequence joins TRBV7-9 and TRBJ1-1; D is unresolved. Trimming cost V 5 bases and J 2 bases, with 3 bases left between them. The germline gives CDR1 SEHNR, CDR2 FQNEAQ (reference sequence). This CDR3 region has 11 residues. CDR3 residues: CASSLNTEAFF. The CDR3 bases are TGTGCCAGCAGCCTAAACACTGAAGCTTTCTTT. Looking up the rest from reference TRBV7-9 and TRBJ1-1 gives the full variable domain: DTGVSQNPRHKITKRGQNVTFRCDPISEHNRLYWYRQTLGQGPEFLTYFQNEAQLEKSRLLSDRFSAERPKGSFSTLEIQRTEQGDSAMYLCASSLNTEAFFGQGTRLTVV.